This paragraph covers one T cell receptor (beta chain) sequence. Its target antigen remains unknown. The sample holds no much larger clone one base away, and base qualities are not on file. These data are taken from a study of shared clonotypes between healthy human individuals (dated by TCRdb to the early 2020s). At the level of the whole study: A few men and a couple of women, aged 18 to 49 years, made up the cohort. To estimate repertoire size and how much clonotype sharing occurs between individuals, the study deeply sequenced the blood TCR repertoires of five or six healthy adults. Each donor's leukapheresis produced roughly between roughly 0.85 and 10 billion PBMCs. Different laboratories and diverse techniques were used to prepare libraries and sequence TCR repertoires, to increase sequencing depth and limit assay-specific biases. For each donor, CD4 naive and CD4 memory were each given three plates, CD8 naive was given two plates, and CD8 memory was given one plate.

Overall study results and their limits: Naive subsets generally had larger estimated clonotype richness than memory subsets did. Sharing across a few donors was observed for about 5% of naive CD4, less than 4% of naive CD8, 2% to 2.5% of memory CD4, and roughly 0.4% of memory CD8 clonotypes. Pairwise subsampling led to the expectation that sequencing depth would affect the degree of clonotype sharing among donors. Sampling was restricted to blood, and TCR repertoires in tissue are likely to differ from TCR repertoires in blood. Compared with non-shared clonotypes, clonotypes shared by all four sorted-subset donors had higher generation probabilities. The genetic and exposure-history diversity represented was limited by the small number of donors. Incomplete sequencing was indicated by rarefaction of sorted-subset datasets, despite the large sequencing depth.

Using the deep immunoSEQ assay, multiplex PCR amplified TCR CDR3 regions from genomic DNA. Extracted genomic DNA from each cell subset was spread evenly across all wells of several immunoSEQ 96-well plates, with each plate serving as a replicate. For sorted subsets, each replicate PCR was loaded with around 200 ng genomic DNA, equivalent to 32,000 or so T cell genomes. The purified libraries were quantified using a Qubit 3.0 fluorometer, sized with a Bioanalyzer 2100, and then quantified again using the KAPA Library Quantification kit. Every immunoSEQ 96-well plate was sequenced on a separate single-read 150-cycle Illumina NextSeq 550 flow cell. As for the original processing: Because the immunoSEQ output included only junctional sequences and no quality scores, the filtering could not be the same as the filtering used for full-length reads. Sequences were annotated with PyIR, a Python wrapper for IgBLAST v1.9, using IMGT germline references to assign V/J genes and CDR3. Reads with weak V/J assignments (E-value above 1e-6), missing CDR3, stop codons, out-of-frame junctions, or ambiguous translated residues were removed. A V3J clonotype was defined by an identical inferred V gene, J gene, and CDR3 amino acid sequence. To compute the percentage overlap between repertoires, the number of shared unique clonotypes was divided by the size of the smaller repertoire. Richness of each repertoire was evaluated using RTK rarefaction, the Chao1 estimator, and Recon v2.1 estimates of unobserved clonotypes. Generation probabilities were computed with OLGA for all TCRbeta clonotypes obtained by the gDNA method from four donors. Entries here come from immuneACCESS through TCRdb and include only in-frame sequences with V and J called. Some clones fail to appear in such tables; in the studies checked, an unresolved V gene covers under half of the shortfall, and the cause of the remainder is unknown. For V, J and clone size, that table is used; D and trimming come from the DNA. Present in this sample are 560,000 or so clones, roughly 96% of which were seen just once. The biggest ten clones account for 0.11% of the sample.

CD8 naive samples consisted of CD45RO-negative cells that were positively selected for CCR7, yielding a CD45RA+CCR7+ population without TemRA cells. Healthy HIV-negative adults with no recently reported acute infections or vaccinations were included as donors. Every donor was a Caucasian adult residing in Nashville, Tennessee, USA. Blood was collected by leukapheresis, and PBMCs were isolated by Ficoll-Histopaque density gradient centrifugation and then cryopreserved in liquid nitrogen vapor phase. Analytical flow cytometry was used to check the purity and quantity of each magnetically sorted T cell population. Each sorted fraction had its genomic DNA isolated and then quantified by UV absorbance on a Nanodrop 2000c. A distance of 18 bases separates the germline ends of V and J, which lose 4 bases and 3 bases respectively. According to the germline V gene, CDR1 reads SGHDT and CDR2 reads YYEEEE. The CDR3 holds 16 amino acids from the cysteine to the phenylalanine. CDR3 DNA is the only sequence kept; it has 48 bases, read in frame from the first base.

Sequencing was performed on naive CD8+ T cells sorted from blood. The cell subset or site label, as the study defines it: CD45RA+CCR7+. The sequence came from a woman in her twenties or thirties in good health. The sequence is built from TRBV5-6 and TRBJ2-3, with a tentative D gene TRBD1 over 5 matching bases. CDR3 sequence: CASSPRRGLGTDTQYF. In nucleotides, the sequence is TGTGCCAGCAGCCCCCGAAGGGGCTTAGGAACAGATACGCAGTATTTT.